This T cell receptor beta chain is from a study of monozygotic twins with inflammatory bowel disease (dated by TCRdb to between 2018 and 2021). With regard to the full study: The complete study included around 30 monozygotic twin pairs: 19 IBD-discordant Danish pairs and nine German pairs, of which four were IBD-concordant and five were IBD-discordant. Within discordant pairs, disease-associated traits were sought mainly by comparing IBD patients with their genetically identical healthy co-twins. Each individual had, on average, about 151 000 unique TCRalpha sequences and 181 000 unique TCRbeta sequences available for analysis.

Including cysteine and phenylalanine, the CDR3 has 13 amino acids. Only the protein is available. Library generation was performed with 5' RACE. Each TCR library was prepared from about 3,400 ng of total RNA. For each sample, cDNA synthesis with SMARTScribe reverse transcriptase was split into eight separate reactions. Unique molecular identifiers containing a 6-nucleotide sample barcode were introduced through template switching during cDNA synthesis. TCRalpha and TCRbeta cDNA was amplified by two nested PCRs of 16 and 9 cycles, with bead purification after each PCR. Before amplification, the cDNA was treated with uracil DNA-glycosylase and purified using the QIAquick PCR purification kit. In the second PCR, Illumina TruSeq-compatible adapters and sample-specific barcodes were added. Library quality and concentration were assessed using TapeStation and Qubit, and about 5 ng of each library was pooled. Pooled libraries were sequenced on an Illumina HiSeq2500 single-index Rapid Run with 2 x 100 bp reads and custom sequencing primers. For the original study's pipeline: MiGEC version 1.2.6 was used for UMI-based consensus assembly to correct PCR and sequencing errors. MiXCR version 2.1.1 handled V(D)J alignment, clonotype assembly and CDR3 extraction. Normalisation of gene usage, clonotype sharing and MAIT/NKT TCR abundance was achieved by analysing the top 1000, 10 000 and 20 000 clonotypes per sample. After downsampling to 27 000 UMIs, diversity was calculated as the inverse Simpson index using the vegan R package. Statistical testing used paired Mann-Whitney U tests on the discordant twin pairs and applied Benjamini-Hochberg correction for multiple testing. Reprocessed by TCRdb, the reads give a single entry per CDR3 protein sequence, without DNA. Here the V and J calls rest on TCRdb's processing, not on the authors' analysis. This sample's table lists over 350,000 distinct CDR3 sequences. The ten largest clones capture approximately 2.4% of the sample.

Paper-wide results and their limitations: IBD patients shared fewer clonotypes with other individuals than healthy twins did, most markedly in patients showing signs of disease activity. Distinction between different T cell subtypes could not be achieved in the analysis. Repertoire similarity did not differ between concordant and discordant twins, which could be due to limited statistical power. Because patients received different immunosuppressive treatments, the repertoires may have picked up extra background noise and variability between individuals. A decrease in TCRbeta repertoire diversity, as measured by inverse Simpson index, was observed in IBD patients compared with their healthy co-twins. No single strong signal or clonotype linked to IBD turned up in the results, so the idea that one exists was not supported.

A remark on this clonotype: No antigen is known for it.

From each donor, a roughly 2.6 ml peripheral blood sample was collected into PAXgene tubes and stored at -80 degrees C. Total RNA was isolated from whole blood with the PAXgene blood miRNA kit on an automated QIAcube, without T cell sorting. Peripheral blood from monozygotic twin pairs, either concordant or discordant for inflammatory bowel disease, underwent deep TCRalpha and TCRbeta repertoire profiling that used unique molecular barcoding. Smoking habits were recorded for all twin pairs, with individuals classified as current, former or never smokers. Source material: blood. The V gene is TRBV12-3 or TRBV12-4 and the J gene is TRBJ1-2. The TCR sequence derives from a human donor with ulcerative colitis or Crohn's disease, or a healthy co-twin of an affected twin (not recorded which). The CDR3 reads as follows: CASTHIEGYGYSF.